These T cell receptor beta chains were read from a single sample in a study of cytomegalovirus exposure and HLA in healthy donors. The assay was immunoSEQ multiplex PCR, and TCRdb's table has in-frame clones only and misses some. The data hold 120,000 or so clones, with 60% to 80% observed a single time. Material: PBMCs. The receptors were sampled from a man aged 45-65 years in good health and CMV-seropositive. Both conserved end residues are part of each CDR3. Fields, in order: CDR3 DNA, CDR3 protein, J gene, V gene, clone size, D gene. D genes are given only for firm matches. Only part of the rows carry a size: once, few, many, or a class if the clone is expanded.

CDR3 DNA: TGTGCCAGCAGCCAATCTCGGACAGGGGGCAATGAGCAGTTCTTC; CDR3 protein: CASSQSRTGGNEQFF; J gene: TRBJ2-1; V gene: TRBV4-2; clone size: -; D gene: TRBD1
CDR3 DNA: TGCGCCAGCAGCCAATACAGGGTAACAGATGAAAAACTGTTTTTT; CDR3 protein: CASSQYRVTDEKLFF; J gene: TRBJ1-4; V gene: TRBV4-1; clone size: once; D gene: -
CDR3 DNA: TGCGCCAGCAGCCCAAGGGGTGGGGGCAGTAATGAAAAACTGTTTTTT; CDR3 protein: CASSPRGGGSNEKLFF; J gene: TRBJ1-4; V gene: TRBV4-3; clone size: -; D gene: -
CDR3 DNA: TGTGCCAGCAGACAGGGAGATAGAGAAAAACTGTTTTTT; CDR3 protein: CASRQGDREKLFF; J gene: TRBJ1-4; V gene: TRBV2; clone size: -; D gene: -
CDR3 DNA: TGTGCCAGCAGCTTACGTAGCGGGAGAGGAATTGACAATGAGCAGTTCTTC; CDR3 protein: CASSLRSGRGIDNEQFF; J gene: TRBJ2-1; V gene: TRBV7-2; clone size: -; D gene: TRBD2
CDR3 DNA: TGTGCCAGCAGGGGGACAGGGGTGATTACAGATACGCAGTATTTT; CDR3 protein: CASRGTGVITDTQYF; J gene: TRBJ2-3; V gene: TRBV2; clone size: -; D gene: TRBD1
CDR3 DNA: TGTGCCTACTACAGGGGCTCCAACACCATATATTTT; CDR3 protein: CAYYRGSNTIYF; J gene: TRBJ1-3; V gene: TRBV30; clone size: -; D gene: TRBD1
CDR3 DNA: TGCGCCAGCAGCCAAGGGAGCGGGGGTAATGTCCACAATGAGCAGTTCTTC; CDR3 protein: CASSQGSGGNVHNEQFF; J gene: TRBJ2-1; V gene: TRBV4-3; clone size: once; D gene: TRBD2
CDR3 DNA: TGTGCCAGCAGCCTAGGGGGCCTGAACTATGGCTACACCTTC; CDR3 protein: CASSLGGLNYGYTF; J gene: TRBJ1-2; V gene: TRBV7-2; clone size: -; D gene: TRBD1
CDR3 DNA: TGTGCCAGTATGGGGCTGGGACAGGGTGGCGAAAAACTGTTTTTT; CDR3 protein: CASMGLGQGGEKLFF; J gene: TRBJ1-4; V gene: TRBV19; clone size: few; D gene: TRBD1
CDR3 DNA: TGTGCCAGCATCGAGGGGGGGGACACTGAAGCTTTCTTT; CDR3 protein: CASIEGGDTEAFF; J gene: TRBJ1-1; V gene: TRBV7-9; clone size: -; D gene: -
CDR3 DNA: TGTGCCAGCAGGTTAAATAGCAATCAGCCCCAGCATTTT; CDR3 protein: CASRLNSNQPQHF; J gene: TRBJ1-5; V gene: TRBV6-5; clone size: -; D gene: -
CDR3 DNA: TGTGCCAGCAGCTCAGGCGGGGTGGGAGGAAACACCATATATTTT; CDR3 protein: CASSSGGVGGNTIYF; J gene: TRBJ1-3; V gene: TRBV25-1; clone size: -; D gene: -
CDR3 DNA: TGTGCCAGCAGTGAAGCGGGGACAAAGTATGGCTACACCTTC; CDR3 protein: CASSEAGTKYGYTF; J gene: TRBJ1-2; V gene: TRBV6-1; clone size: few; D gene: -
CDR3 DNA: TGTGCCTGGAGTGTACCCCGGACAGGGAAAGATATTAACTATGGCTACACCTTC; CDR3 protein: CAWSVPRTGKDINYGYTF; J gene: TRBJ1-2; V gene: TRBV30; clone size: few; D gene: TRBD1
CDR3 DNA: TGTGCCAGCGGGGCCGGGACAGGGCTTAGCTCTGGGGCCAACGTCCTGACTTTC; CDR3 protein: CASGAGTGLSSGANVLTF; J gene: TRBJ2-6; V gene: TRBV7-8; clone size: -; D gene: TRBD1
CDR3 DNA: TGCGCCAGCAGCCAAGCGGCACAGGGGAGCGCCTACGAGCAGTACTTC; CDR3 protein: CASSQAAQGSAYEQYF; J gene: TRBJ2-7; V gene: TRBV4-1; clone size: -; D gene: TRBD1
CDR3 DNA: TGTGCCAGCGCCGCCGGGACAGGGGGCTTTAGCAATCAGCCCCAGCATTTT; CDR3 protein: CASAAGTGGFSNQPQHF; J gene: TRBJ1-5; V gene: TRBV7-8; clone size: few; D gene: TRBD1
CDR3 DNA: TGTGCCAGCAGTTTAGACAGGGGGCAGGACACTGAAGCTTTCTTT; CDR3 protein: CASSLDRGQDTEAFF; J gene: TRBJ1-1; V gene: TRBV2; clone size: once; D gene: TRBD1
CDR3 DNA: TGCGCCAGCAGCTTGGGAGCCCTGGTAGCCTCTTCGGGCTACACCTTC; CDR3 protein: CASSLGALVASSGYTF; J gene: TRBJ1-2; V gene: TRBV5-1; clone size: -; D gene: -
CDR3 DNA: TGTGCCAGCAGCCGTGACAACTACGAGCAGTACTTC; CDR3 protein: CASSRDNYEQYF; J gene: TRBJ2-7; V gene: TRBV4-2; clone size: -; D gene: -
CDR3 DNA: TGTGCCACCAGCAGAGATATGGGGGCCCCGTCCTACGAGCAGTACTTC; CDR3 protein: CATSRDMGAPSYEQYF; J gene: TRBJ2-7; V gene: TRBV15; clone size: -; D gene: -
CDR3 DNA: TGTGCCAGCAGATCAGCTAGCGGGCTACGGTACGAGCAGTACTTC; CDR3 protein: CASRSASGLRYEQYF; J gene: TRBJ2-7; V gene: TRBV7-2; clone size: -; D gene: TRBD2
CDR3 DNA: TGTGCCAGCAGTGAAATCGGGACCCCTGACGGGGGGGAAAAACTGTTTTTT; CDR3 protein: CASSEIGTPDGGEKLFF; J gene: TRBJ1-4; V gene: TRBV25-1; clone size: -; D gene: -
CDR3 DNA: TGTGCCAGCAGCCGGGGGATGGGCTATGGCTACACCTTC; CDR3 protein: CASSRGMGYGYTF; J gene: TRBJ1-2; V gene: TRBV7-2; clone size: -; D gene: -
CDR3 DNA: TGTGCCAGCAGCATCCGGGACAGATATGGCTACACCTTC; CDR3 protein: CASSIRDRYGYTF; J gene: TRBJ1-2; V gene: TRBV5-6; clone size: -; D gene: TRBD1